The present entry profiles one T cell receptor beta chain with its context. These data originate in a study of T cell changes during pregnancy in multiple sclerosis. CDR3 length equals 16 residues. V lost 2 bases and J lost 2; bases outside the gene matches: 9. Per germline, CDR1 GTSNPN and CDR2 SVGIG (reference sequence). The data were produced by immunoSEQ multiplex PCR, yet TCRdb's version contains in-frame clones alone and is incomplete. The table shows around 36,000 clones, with 92% occurring only once. The TCR comes from a female donor with multiple sclerosis, enrolled in a pregnancy study. The starting material was CD8+ T cells from peripheral blood mononuclear cells, obtained in the first trimester of pregnancy. V gene TRBV30 combines with J gene TRBJ2-3; 8 bases are shared with TRBD2. The CDR3 coding sequence is TGTGCCTGGAGTATAGTTCAGCGGGGGTTCACAGATACGCAGTATTTT. Translated: CAWSIVQRGFTDTQYF.